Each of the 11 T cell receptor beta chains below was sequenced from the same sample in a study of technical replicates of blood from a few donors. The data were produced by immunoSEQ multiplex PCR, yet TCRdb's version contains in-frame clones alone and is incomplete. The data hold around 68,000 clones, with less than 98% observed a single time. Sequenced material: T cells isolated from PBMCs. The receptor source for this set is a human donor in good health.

The CDR3 loop is CASSVYNEQFF. For the CDR3, the DNA is TGTGCCAGCAGCGTATATAATGAGCAGTTCTTC. The chain is built from TRBV5-6 and TRBJ2-1; D call uncertain. CDR3 size: 11 residues. Trimming removed 4 bases from V and 7 bases from J, with 6 bases in between. CDR1 SGHDT and CDR2 YYEEEE come from the germline V gene.

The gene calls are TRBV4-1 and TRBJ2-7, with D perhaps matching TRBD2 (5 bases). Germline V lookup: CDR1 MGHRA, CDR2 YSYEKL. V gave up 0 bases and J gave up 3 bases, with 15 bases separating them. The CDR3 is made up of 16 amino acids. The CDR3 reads CASSQDTARLYYEQYF. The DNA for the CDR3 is TGCGCCAGCAGCCAAGACACGGCCCGACTATACTACGAGCAGTACTTC.

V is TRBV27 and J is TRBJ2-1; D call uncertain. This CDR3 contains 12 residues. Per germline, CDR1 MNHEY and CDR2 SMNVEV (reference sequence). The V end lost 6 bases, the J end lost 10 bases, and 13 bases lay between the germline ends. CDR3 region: CASSPSLREQFF. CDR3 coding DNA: TGTGCCAGCAGCCCGTCTCTACGGGAGCAGTTCTTC.

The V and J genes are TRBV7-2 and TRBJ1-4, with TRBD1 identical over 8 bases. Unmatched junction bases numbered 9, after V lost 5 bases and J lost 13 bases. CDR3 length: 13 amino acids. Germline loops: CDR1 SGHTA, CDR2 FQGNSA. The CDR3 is CASSADRGLVLFF. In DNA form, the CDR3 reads TGTGCCAGCAGCGCAGACAGGGGTTTGGTACTGTTTTTT. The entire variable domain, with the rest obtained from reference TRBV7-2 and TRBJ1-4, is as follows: GAGVSQSPSNKVTEKGKDVELRCDPISGHTALYWYRQSLGQGLEFLIYFQGNSAPDKSGLPSDRFSAERTGGSVSTLTIQRTQQEDSAVYLCASSADRGLVLFFGSGTQLSVL.

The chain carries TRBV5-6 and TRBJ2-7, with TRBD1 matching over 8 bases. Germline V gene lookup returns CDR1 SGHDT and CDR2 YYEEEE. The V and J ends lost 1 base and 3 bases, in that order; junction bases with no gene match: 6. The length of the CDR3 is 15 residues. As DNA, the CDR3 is TGTGCCAGCAGCTTGTCGACAGGGGCGAACTACGAGCAGTACTTC. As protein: CASSLSTGANYEQYF.

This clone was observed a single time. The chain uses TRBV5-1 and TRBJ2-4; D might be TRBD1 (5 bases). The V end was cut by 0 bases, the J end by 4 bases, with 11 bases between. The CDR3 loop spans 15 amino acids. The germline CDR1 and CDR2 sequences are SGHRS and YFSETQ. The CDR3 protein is CASSLVDGAKNIQYF. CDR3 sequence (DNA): TGCGCCAGCAGCTTGGTAGATGGGGCAAAAAACATTCAGTACTTC.

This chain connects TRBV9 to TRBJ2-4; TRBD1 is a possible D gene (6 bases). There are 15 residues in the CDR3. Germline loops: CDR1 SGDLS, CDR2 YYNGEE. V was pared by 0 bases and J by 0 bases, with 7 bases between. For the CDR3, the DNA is TGTGCCAGCAGCGTAGGAGGGGGAGCCAAAAACATTCAGTACTTC. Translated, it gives CASSVGGGAKNIQYF.

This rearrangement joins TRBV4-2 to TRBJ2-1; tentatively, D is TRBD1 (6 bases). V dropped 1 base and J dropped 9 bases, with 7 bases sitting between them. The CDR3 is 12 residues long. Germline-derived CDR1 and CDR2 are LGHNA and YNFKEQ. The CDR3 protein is CASSQVRGEQFF. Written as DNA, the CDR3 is TGTGCCAGCAGCCAAGTCAGGGGTGAGCAGTTCTTC.

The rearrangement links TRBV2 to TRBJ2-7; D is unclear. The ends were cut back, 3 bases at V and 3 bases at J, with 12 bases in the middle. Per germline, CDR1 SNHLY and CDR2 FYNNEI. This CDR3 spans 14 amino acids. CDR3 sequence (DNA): TGTGCCAGCAGTGAGGCAGGCTCTTACTACGAGCAGTACTTC. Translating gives CASSEAGSYYEQYF.

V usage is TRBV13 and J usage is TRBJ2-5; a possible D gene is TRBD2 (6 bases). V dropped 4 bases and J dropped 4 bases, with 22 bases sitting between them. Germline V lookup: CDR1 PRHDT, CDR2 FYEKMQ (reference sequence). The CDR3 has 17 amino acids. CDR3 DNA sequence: TGTGCCAGCAGCTCGCGAAGTCGTCCGGGACTGGCAGAGACCCAGTACTTC. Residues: CASSSRSRPGLAETQYF.

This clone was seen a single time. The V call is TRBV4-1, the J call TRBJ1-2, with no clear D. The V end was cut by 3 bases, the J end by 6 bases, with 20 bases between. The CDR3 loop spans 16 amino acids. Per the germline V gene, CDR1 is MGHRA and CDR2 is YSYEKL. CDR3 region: CASSHPRHHFIHGYTF. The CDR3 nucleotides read TGCGCCAGCAGCCACCCCAGACACCATTTTATACATGGCTACACCTTC.